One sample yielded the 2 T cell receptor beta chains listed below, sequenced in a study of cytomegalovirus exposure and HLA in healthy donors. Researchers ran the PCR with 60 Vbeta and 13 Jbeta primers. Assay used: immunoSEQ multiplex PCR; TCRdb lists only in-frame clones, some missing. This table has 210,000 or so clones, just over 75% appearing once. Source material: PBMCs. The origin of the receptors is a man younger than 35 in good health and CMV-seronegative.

The CDR3 spells CASSETWRVPYF. CDR3 bases: TGTGCCAGCAGTGAAACATGGAGGGTCCCGTACTTC. V gene TRBV6-5 combines with J gene TRBJ2-5; a weak D match, TRBD2 (6 bases). CDR3 size: 12 residues. Per the germline V gene, CDR1 is MNHEY and CDR2 is SVGAGI. V was cut by 5 bases and J by 13 bases, with 17 bases left in between.

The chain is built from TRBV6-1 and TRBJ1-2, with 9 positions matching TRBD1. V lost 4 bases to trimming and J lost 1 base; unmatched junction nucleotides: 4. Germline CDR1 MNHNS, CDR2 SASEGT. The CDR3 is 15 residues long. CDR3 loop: CASSAGTGNNYGYTF. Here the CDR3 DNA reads TGTGCCAGCAGTGCGGGGACAGGGAATAACTATGGCTACACCTTC.